This T cell receptor (beta chain) was observed in a study of T cells in Graves' hyperthyroidism and ophthalmopathy. This clonotype occurred a few times. Authors of the study amplified TCR beta CDR3 regions from RNA transcripts. HTBI primers were the set used in a first-round RT-PCR of the TCR CDR3. A single record per CDR3 protein comes from TCRdb applying MiXCR to the multiplex PCR reads. Of about 560,000 distinct CDR3 sequences listed, 16% are singletons. It was considered stable Graves' hyperthyroidism when ophthalmopathy did not progress within 18 months. Participants, patients aged 18 to 65, had newly diagnosed hyperthyroidism with a duration under 2 months. Uncontrolled infection, other autoimmune disease, pregnancy and lactation each barred patients from inclusion. This CDR3 contains 17 residues. Germline CDR1 reads SEHNR; CDR2 reads FQNEAQ (reference sequence). With V trimmed by 5 bases and J by 0 bases, 9 bases remained unmatched.

The genes are TRBV7-9 and TRBJ1-1; TRBD1 matches at 10 bases. The sequencing input was blood. The receptor's source is a woman aged 18-30 years with Graves' hyperthyroidism. CDR3 amino acids: CASSTPGQGWMNTEAFF. As DNA, the CDR3 is TGTGCCAGCAGCACACCGGGACAGGGGTGGATGAACACTGAAGCTTTCTTT.